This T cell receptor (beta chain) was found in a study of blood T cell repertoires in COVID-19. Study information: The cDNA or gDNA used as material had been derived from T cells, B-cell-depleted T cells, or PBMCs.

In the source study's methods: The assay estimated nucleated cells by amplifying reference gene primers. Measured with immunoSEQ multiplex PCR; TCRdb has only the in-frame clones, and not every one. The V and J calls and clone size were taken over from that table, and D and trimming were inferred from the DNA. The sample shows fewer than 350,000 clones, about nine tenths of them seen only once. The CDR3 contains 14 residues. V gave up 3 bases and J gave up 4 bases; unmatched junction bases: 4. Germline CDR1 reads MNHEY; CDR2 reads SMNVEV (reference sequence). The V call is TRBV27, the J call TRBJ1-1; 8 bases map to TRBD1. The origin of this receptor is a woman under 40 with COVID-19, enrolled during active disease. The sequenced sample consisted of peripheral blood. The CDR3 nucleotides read TGTGCCAGCAGTTTCCTTGACAGGGGCACTGAAGCTTTCTTT. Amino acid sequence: CASSFLDRGTEAFF.